This T cell receptor beta chain comes out of a study of T cell responses to AZD1222 COVID-19 vaccine. In the study overall: Doses given second, at about 4 or about 12 weeks, were pooled.

Clones were read by immunoSEQ multiplex PCR, and TCRdb kept only the in-frame ones, dropping some. The sample contains about 150,000 clones, 90% to 95% of which appear only once. This clone was seen once. Antigen unknown. Study-level findings and limits: Among spike-specific TCRs, nearly half reportedly target unmutated variant regions.

Germline CDR1 reads SGHRS; CDR2 reads YFSETQ. This CDR3 contains 15 residues. Trimming cost V 4 bases and J 0 bases, with 11 bases left between them. This chain uses TRBV5-1 with TRBJ2-1, with D perhaps being TRBD1 or TRBD2 (6 bases each). The sequence derives from an adult in good health. The sequencing used peripheral blood, collected on day 0 of AZD1222 vaccination. The CDR3 nucleotides are TGCGCCAGCAGCCGCGGGGACAACTCCTACAATGAGCAGTTCTTC. Its translation is CASSRGDNSYNEQFF. Together with reference TRBV5-1 and TRBJ2-1, the CDR3 gives the full variable domain: KAGVTQTPRYLIKTRGQQVTLSCSPISGHRSVSWYQQTPGQGLQFLFEYFSETQRNKGNFPGRFSGRQFSNSRSEMNVSTLELGDSALYLCASSRGDNSYNEQFFGPGTRLTVL.